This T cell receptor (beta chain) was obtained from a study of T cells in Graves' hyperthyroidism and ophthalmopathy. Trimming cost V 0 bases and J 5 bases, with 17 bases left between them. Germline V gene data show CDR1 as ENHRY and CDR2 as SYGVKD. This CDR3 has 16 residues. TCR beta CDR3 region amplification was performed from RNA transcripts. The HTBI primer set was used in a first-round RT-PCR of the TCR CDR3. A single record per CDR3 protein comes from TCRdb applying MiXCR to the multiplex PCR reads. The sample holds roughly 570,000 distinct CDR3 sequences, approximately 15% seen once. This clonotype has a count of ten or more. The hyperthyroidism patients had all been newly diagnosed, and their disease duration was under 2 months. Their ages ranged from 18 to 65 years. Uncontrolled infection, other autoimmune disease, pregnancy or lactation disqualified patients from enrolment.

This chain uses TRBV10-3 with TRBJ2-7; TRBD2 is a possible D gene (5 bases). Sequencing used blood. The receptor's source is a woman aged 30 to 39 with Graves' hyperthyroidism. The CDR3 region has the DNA TGTGCCATCAGTGAGTCCGGGGTAGCGTGGCGACACGAGCAGTACTTC. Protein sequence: CAISESGVAWRHEQYF.